The source of this T cell receptor beta chain is a study of T cell changes during pregnancy in multiple sclerosis. Germline V lookup: CDR1 MRHNA, CDR2 SNTAGT. V was clipped by 8 bases and J by 5 bases; unmatched bases: 9. The CDR3 has 15 residues. The repertoire was sequenced with immunoSEQ multiplex PCR; TCRdb's copy has only in-frame clones and lacks some. Of fewer than 80,000 clones in the sample, 91% were seen once. J is TRBJ1-6 and V is TRBV6-4; 7 bases match TRBD1. Specimen: CD4+ T cells from peripheral blood mononuclear cells, collected in the third trimester of pregnancy. The receptor was isolated from a female donor in good health, enrolled as a control in a pregnancy study. In DNA, the CDR3 is TGTGCCAGCCGTCCCCGGGACAGTAATAATTCACCCCTCCACTTT. Its protein is CASRPRDSNNSPLHF.